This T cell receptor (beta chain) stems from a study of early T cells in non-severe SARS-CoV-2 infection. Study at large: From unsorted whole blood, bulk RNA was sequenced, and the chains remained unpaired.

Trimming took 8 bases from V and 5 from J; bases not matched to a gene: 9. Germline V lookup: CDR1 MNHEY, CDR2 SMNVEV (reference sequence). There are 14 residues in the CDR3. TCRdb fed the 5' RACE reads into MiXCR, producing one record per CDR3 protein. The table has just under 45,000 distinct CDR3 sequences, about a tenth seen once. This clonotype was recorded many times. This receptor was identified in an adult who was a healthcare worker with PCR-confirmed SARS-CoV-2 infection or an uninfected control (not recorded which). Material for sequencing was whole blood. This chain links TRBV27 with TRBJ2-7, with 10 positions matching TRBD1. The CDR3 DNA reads TGTGCCAGCGGTACCCGGGACAGGGGTAACGAGCAGTACTTC. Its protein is CASGTRDRGNEQYF.